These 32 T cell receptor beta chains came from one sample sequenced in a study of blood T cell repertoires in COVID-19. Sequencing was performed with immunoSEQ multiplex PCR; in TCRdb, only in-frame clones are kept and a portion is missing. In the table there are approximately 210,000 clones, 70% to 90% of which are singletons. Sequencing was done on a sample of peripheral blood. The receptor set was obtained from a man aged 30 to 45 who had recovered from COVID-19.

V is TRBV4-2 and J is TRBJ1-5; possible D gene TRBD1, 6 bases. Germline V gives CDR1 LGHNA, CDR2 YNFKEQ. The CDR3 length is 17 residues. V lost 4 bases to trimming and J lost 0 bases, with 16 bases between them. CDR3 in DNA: TGTGCCAGCAGCCGCGGACAGATTCCGTATAGCAATCAGCCCCAGCATTTT. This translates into CASSRGQIPYSNQPQHF.

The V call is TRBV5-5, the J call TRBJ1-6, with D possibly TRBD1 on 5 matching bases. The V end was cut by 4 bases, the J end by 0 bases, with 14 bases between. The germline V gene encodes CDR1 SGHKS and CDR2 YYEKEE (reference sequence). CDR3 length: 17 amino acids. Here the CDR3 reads CASSAGGGASYNSPLHF. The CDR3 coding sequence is TGTGCCAGCAGCGCTGGTGGCGGGGCCTCCTATAATTCACCCCTCCACTTT. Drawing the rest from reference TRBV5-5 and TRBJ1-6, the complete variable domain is DAGVTQSPTHLIKTRGQQVTLRCSPISGHKSVSWYQQVLGQGPQFIFQYYEKEERGRGNFPDRFSARQFPNYSSELNVNALLLGDSALYLCASSAGGGASYNSPLHFGNGTRLTVT.

As DNA, the CDR3 is TGCAGTGCTAGTCAGCGGGGGCCCCCACAAGAGACCCAGTACTTC. The encoded protein is CSASQRGPPQETQYF. V is TRBV20-1 and J is TRBJ2-5, with 8 nucleotides matching TRBD2. The junction had 8 bases not matched to a gene; V was cut back by 3 bases and J by 2 bases. CDR1 is DFQATT, CDR2 SNEGSKA, per germline (reference sequence). This CDR3 region has 15 residues.

Here the CDR3 DNA reads TGTGCCAGCAGTGAAGCTGGAGTCGGAAACACCATATATTTT. Translating it yields CASSEAGVGNTIYF. This chain connects TRBV6-1 to TRBJ1-3; D gene uncertain. The CDR3 is 14 amino acids. Deletions cut 0 bases from V and 4 bases from J, with 7 bases between. In germline, CDR1 is MNHNS, CDR2 SASEGT.

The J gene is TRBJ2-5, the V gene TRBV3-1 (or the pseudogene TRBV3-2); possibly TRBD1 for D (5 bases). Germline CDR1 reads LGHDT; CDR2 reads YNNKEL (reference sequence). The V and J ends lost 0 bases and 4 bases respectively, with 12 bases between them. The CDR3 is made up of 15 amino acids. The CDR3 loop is CASSQDWAGSETQYF. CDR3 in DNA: TGTGCCAGCAGCCAAGATTGGGCAGGGTCAGAGACCCAGTACTTC.

The CDR3 coding sequence is TGTGCCAGCAGCCAAGGAATTAGTGGCTATGGCTACACCTTC. This translates into CASSQGISGYGYTF. The chain employs TRBV14 and TRBJ1-2; the D is unclear. This CDR3 comprises 14 residues. Trimming removed 1 base from V and 4 bases from J, with 10 bases in between. In germline, CDR1 is SGHDN, CDR2 FVKESK. The whole variable domain, remainder taken from reference TRBV14 and TRBJ1-2, is EAGVTQFPSHSVIEKGQTVTLRCDPISGHDNLYWYRRVMGKEIKFLLHFVKESKQDESGMPNNRFLAERTGGTYSTLKVQPAELEDSGVYFCASSQGISGYGYTFGSGTRLTVV.

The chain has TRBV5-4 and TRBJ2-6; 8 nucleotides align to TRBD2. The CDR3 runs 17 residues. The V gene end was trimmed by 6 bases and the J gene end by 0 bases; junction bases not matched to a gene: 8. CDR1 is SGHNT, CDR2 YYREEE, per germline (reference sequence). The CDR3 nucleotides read TGTGCCAGCACGCGGGGGGCGCAGGGCTCTGGGGCCAACGTCCTGACTTTC. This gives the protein CASTRGAQGSGANVLTF.

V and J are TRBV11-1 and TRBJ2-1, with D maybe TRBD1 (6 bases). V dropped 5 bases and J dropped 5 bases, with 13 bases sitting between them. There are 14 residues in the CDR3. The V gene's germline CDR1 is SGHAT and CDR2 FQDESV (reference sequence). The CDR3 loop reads CASSPEDSHNEQFF. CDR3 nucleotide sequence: TGTGCCAGCAGCCCCGAGGACAGCCACAATGAGCAGTTCTTC.

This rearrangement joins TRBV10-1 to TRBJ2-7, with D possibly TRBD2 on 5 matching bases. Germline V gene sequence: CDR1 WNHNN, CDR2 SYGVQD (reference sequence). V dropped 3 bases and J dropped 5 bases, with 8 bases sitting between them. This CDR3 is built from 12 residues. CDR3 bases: TGCGCCAGCAGTGAACTAGGCCACGAGCAGTACTTC. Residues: CASSELGHEQYF.

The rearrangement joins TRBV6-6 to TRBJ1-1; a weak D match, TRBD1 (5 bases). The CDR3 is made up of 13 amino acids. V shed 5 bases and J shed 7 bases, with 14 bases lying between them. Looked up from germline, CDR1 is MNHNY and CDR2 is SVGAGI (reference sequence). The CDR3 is CASSLPSTVEAFF. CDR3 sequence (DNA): TGTGCCAGCAGTCTACCCTCGACAGTTGAAGCTTTCTTT.

The CDR3 loop is CASSSQGTGNTIYF. CDR3 nucleotide sequence: TGTGCCAGCAGCTCCCAGGGGACCGGAAACACCATATATTTT. V is TRBV7-9 and J is TRBJ1-3, with a tentative D call TRBD1 (6 bases). Germline-derived CDR1 and CDR2 are SEHNR and FQNEAQ (reference sequence). This CDR3 is built from 14 residues. Trimming removed 4 bases at V and 4 bases at J, with 11 bases between.

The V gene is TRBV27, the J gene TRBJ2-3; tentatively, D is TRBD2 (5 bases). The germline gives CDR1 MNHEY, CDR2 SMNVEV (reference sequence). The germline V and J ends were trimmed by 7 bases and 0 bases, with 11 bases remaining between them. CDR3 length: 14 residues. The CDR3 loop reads CASTPRTSTDTQYF. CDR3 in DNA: TGTGCCAGCACCCCACGGACTAGCACAGATACGCAGTATTTT.

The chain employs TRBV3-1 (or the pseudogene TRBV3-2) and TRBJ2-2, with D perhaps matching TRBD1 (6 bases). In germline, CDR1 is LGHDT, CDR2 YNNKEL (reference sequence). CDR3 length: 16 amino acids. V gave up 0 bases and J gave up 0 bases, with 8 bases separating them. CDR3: CASSQDPGANTGELFF. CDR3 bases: TGTGCCAGCAGCCAAGATCCAGGGGCGAACACCGGGGAGCTGTTTTTT.

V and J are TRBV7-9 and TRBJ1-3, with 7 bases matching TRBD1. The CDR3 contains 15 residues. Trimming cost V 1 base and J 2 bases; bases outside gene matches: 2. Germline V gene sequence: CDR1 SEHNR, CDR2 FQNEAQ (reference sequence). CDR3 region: CASSLGGGPGNTIYF. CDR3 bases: TGTGCCAGCAGCTTAGGAGGGGGCCCTGGAAACACCATATATTTT.

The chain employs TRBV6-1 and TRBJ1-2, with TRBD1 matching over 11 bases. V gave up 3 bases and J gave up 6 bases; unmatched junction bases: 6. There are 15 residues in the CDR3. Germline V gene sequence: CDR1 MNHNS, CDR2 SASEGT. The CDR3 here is CASSEMGQGVNGYTF. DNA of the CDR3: TGTGCCAGCAGTGAGATGGGACAGGGGGTAAATGGCTACACCTTC.

The CDR3: CASSSSGGNTEAFF. CDR3 in DNA: TGTGCCAGCTCCTCTAGCGGAGGGAACACTGAAGCTTTCTTT. The genes are TRBV18 and TRBJ1-1; D ambiguous. With 6 bases removed from V and 1 base from J, the gap between germline ends came to 12 bases. CDR3 length equals 14 residues. Germline values: CDR1 KGHSH, CDR2 LQKENI.

The CDR3 nucleotides are TGTGCCAGCAGTTACTCGAGGCGGGGGAGCACTGAAGCTTTCTTT. Translating it yields CASSYSRRGSTEAFF. The genes are TRBV6-5 and TRBJ1-1; maybe TRBD1 (5 bases). The CDR3 spans 15 residues. V shed 0 bases and J shed 4 bases, with 12 bases lying between them. Germline lookup yields CDR1 MNHEY and CDR2 SVGAGI.

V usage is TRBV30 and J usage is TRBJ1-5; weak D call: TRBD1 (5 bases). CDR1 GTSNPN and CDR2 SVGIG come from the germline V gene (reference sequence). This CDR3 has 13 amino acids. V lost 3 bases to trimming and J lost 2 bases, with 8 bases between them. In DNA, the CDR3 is TGTGCCTGGAGACAGGCAGGCAATCAGCCCCAGCATTTT. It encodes CAWRQAGNQPQHF. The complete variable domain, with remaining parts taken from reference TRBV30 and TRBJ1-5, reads SQTIHQWPATLVQPVGSPLSLECTVEGTSNPNLYWYRQAAGRGLQLLFYSVGIGQISSEVPQNLSASRPQDRQFILSSKKLLLSDSGFYLCAWRQAGNQPQHFGDGTRLSIL.

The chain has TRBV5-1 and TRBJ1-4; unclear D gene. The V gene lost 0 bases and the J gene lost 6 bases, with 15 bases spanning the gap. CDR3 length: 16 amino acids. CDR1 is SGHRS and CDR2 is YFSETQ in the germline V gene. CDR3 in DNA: TGCGCCAGCAGCTTGGCCTTGTCGGACGGGGATGAAAAACTGTTTTTT. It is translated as CASSLALSDGDEKLFF.

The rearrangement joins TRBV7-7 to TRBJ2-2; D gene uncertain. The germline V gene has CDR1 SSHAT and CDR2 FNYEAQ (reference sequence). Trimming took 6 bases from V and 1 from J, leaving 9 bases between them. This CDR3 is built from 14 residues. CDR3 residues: CASSIHRNTGELFF. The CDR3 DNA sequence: TGTGCCAGCAGTATTCACAGGAACACCGGGGAGCTGTTTTTT.

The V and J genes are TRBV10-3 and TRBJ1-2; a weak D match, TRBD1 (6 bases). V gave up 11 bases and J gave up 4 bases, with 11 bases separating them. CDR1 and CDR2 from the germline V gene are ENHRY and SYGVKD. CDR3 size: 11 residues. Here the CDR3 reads CAAGQIYGYTF. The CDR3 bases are TGTGCCGCTGGACAGATCTATGGCTACACCTTC.

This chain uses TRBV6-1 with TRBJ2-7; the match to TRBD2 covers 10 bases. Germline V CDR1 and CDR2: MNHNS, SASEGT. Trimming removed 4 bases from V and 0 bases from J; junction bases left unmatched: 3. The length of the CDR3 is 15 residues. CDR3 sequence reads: CASSGAGGGSYEQYF. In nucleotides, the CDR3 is TGTGCCAGCAGTGGAGCGGGGGGGGGCTCCTACGAGCAGTACTTC.

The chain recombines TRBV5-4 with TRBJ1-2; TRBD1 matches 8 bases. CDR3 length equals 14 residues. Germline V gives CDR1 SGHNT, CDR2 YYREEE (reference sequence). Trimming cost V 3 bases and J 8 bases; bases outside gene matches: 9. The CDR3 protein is CASSSGGGFNGYTF. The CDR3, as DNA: TGTGCCAGCAGCTCAGGGGGCGGCTTCAACGGCTACACCTTC. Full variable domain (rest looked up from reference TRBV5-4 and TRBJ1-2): ETGVTQSPTHLIKTRGQQVTLRCSSQSGHNTVSWYQQALGQGPQFIFQYYREEENGRGNFPPRFSGLQFPNYSSELNVNALELDDSALYLCASSSGGGFNGYTFGSGTRLTVV.

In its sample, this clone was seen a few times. The CDR3 protein is CASSLGGHGQPQHF. CDR3 DNA sequence: TGTGCCAGCAGCTTAGGCGGGCATGGACAGCCCCAGCATTTT. This chain uses TRBV7-9 with TRBJ1-5; D is uncertain. V lost 1 base and J lost 7, with 11 bases in between. The CDR3 sequence is 14 residues long. Germline CDR1 is SEHNR and CDR2 is FQNEAQ (reference sequence).

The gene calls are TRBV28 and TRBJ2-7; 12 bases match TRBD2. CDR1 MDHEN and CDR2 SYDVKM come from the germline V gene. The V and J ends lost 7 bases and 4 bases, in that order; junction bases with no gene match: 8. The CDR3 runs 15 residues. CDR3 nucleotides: TGTGCCAGCACCATACTAGCGGGGGGCTTTTACGAGCAGTACTTC. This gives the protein CASTILAGGFYEQYF.

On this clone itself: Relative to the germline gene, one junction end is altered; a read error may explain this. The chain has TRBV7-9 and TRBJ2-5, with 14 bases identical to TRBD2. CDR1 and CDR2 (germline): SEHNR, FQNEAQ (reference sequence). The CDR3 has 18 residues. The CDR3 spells CASILRTSGGLRQETQYF. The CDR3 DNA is TGTGCCAGCATCTTAAGGACTAGCGGGGGGCTGAGGCAAGAGACCCAGTACTTC.

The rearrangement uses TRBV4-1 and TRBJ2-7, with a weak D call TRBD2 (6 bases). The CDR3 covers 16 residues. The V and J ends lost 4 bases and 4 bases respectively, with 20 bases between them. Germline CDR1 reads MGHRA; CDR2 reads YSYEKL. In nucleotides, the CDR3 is TGCGCCAGCAGCCCCCCCGGGGGACGGCCCATGTACGAGCAGTACTTC. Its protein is CASSPPGGRPMYEQYF.

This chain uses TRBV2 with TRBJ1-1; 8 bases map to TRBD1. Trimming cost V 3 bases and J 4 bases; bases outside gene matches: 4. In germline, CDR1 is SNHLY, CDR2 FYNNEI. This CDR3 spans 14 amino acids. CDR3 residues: CASSDPDRATEAFF. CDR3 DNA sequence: TGTGCCAGCAGTGACCCGGACAGGGCCACTGAAGCTTTCTTT.

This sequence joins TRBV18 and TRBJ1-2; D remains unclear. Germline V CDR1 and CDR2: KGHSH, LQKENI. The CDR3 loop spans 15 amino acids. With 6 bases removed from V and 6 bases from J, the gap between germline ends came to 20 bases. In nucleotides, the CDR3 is TGTGCCAGCTCCCCGAGGGCAGGAGTTAAGGATGGCTACACCTTC. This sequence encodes CASSPRAGVKDGYTF.

The CDR3 DNA sequence: TGTGCCACCAGTGATGTGACTAGCGGGGCTGATACGCAGTATTTT. This codes for CATSDVTSGADTQYF. V usage is TRBV24-1 and J usage is TRBJ2-3; 11 nucleotides agree with TRBD2. The CDR3 is made up of 15 amino acids. CDR1 KGHDR and CDR2 SFDVKD come from the germline V gene. J gave up 6 bases and V 3 bases, and 4 bases lay outside the gene matches.

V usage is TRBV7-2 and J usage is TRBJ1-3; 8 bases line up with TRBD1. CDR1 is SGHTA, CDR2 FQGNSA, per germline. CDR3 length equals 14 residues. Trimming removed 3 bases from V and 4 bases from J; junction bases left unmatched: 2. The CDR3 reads CASSFGQGGNTIYF. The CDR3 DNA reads TGTGCCAGCAGCTTCGGACAGGGCGGAAACACCATATATTTT.

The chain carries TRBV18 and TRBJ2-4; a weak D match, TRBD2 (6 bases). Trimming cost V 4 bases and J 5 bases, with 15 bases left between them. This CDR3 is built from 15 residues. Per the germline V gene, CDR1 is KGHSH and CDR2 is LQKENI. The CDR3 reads CASSRPPGEQNIQYF. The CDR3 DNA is TGTGCCAGCTCACGACCACCGGGGGAACAAAACATTCAGTACTTC.